The rows below give T cell receptor beta chains drawn from one sample of a study of cytomegalovirus exposure and HLA in healthy donors. Data came from immunoSEQ multiplex PCR; TCRdb stores just in-frame clones and leaves some out. This table has under 110,000 clones, more than 65% appearing once. Input material: PBMCs. All receptors derive from a boy younger than 18 in good health and CMV-seronegative. The CDR3 runs from the conserved cysteine through the conserved F or W. A D gene is named only where the DNA matches it firmly. Size is omitted from some rows. Given values are once, few, many or a class for expanded clones.

clone size: once; D gene: TRBD2; CDR3 length: 13; V gene: TRBV10-3; J gene: TRBJ2-5; CDR3 protein: CATRGGAGETQYF; CDR3 DNA: TGTGCCACCCGGGGGGGGGCCGGGGAGACCCAGTACTTC
clone size: NA; D gene: TRBD1; CDR3 length: 16; V gene: TRBV5-4; J gene: TRBJ1-2; CDR3 protein: CASSHPGQGDNYGYTF; CDR3 DNA: TGTGCCAGCAGCCACCCGGGACAGGGGGACAACTATGGCTACACCTTC
clone size: NA; D gene: NA; CDR3 length: 15; V gene: TRBV27; J gene: TRBJ2-2; CDR3 protein: CASSFDSRVTGELFF; CDR3 DNA: TGTGCCAGCAGTTTCGATTCTCGGGTCACCGGGGAGCTGTTTTTT
clone size: NA; D gene: NA; CDR3 length: 14; V gene: TRBV19; J gene: TRBJ2-3; CDR3 protein: CASSIGGYTDTQYF; CDR3 DNA: TGTGCCAGTAGTATTGGAGGATACACAGATACGCAGTATTTT
clone size: NA; D gene: NA; CDR3 length: 17; V gene: TRBV11-2; J gene: TRBJ2-5; CDR3 protein: CASSHSPRTETQETQYF; CDR3 DNA: TGTGCCAGCAGCCACTCGCCCCGGACAGAGACCCAAGAGACCCAGTACTTC
clone size: NA; D gene: NA; CDR3 length: 15; V gene: TRBV7-7; J gene: TRBJ2-2; CDR3 protein: CASSLSAGATGELFF; CDR3 DNA: TGTGCCAGCAGCTTAAGTGCAGGGGCCACCGGGGAGCTGTTTTTT
clone size: NA; D gene: TRBD1; CDR3 length: 17; V gene: TRBV4-1; J gene: TRBJ1-5; CDR3 protein: CASSQVQGAIGNQPQHF; CDR3 DNA: TGCGCCAGCAGCCAAGTGCAGGGGGCAATCGGCAATCAGCCCCAGCATTTT
clone size: NA; D gene: NA; CDR3 length: 14; V gene: TRBV2; J gene: TRBJ1-5; CDR3 protein: CASSEREINQPQHF; CDR3 DNA: TGTGCCAGCAGTGAAAGAGAAATCAATCAGCCCCAGCATTTT
clone size: NA; D gene: TRBD1; CDR3 length: 16; V gene: TRBV28; J gene: TRBJ2-3; CDR3 protein: CASSFPRGQGSDTQYF; CDR3 DNA: TGTGCCAGCAGTTTTCCCCGGGGACAGGGGTCAGATACGCAGTATTTT
clone size: NA; D gene: NA; CDR3 length: 19; V gene: TRBV7-2; J gene: TRBJ2-2; CDR3 protein: CASSLALRAGQPNTGELFF; CDR3 DNA: TGTGCCAGCAGCTTAGCGCTAAGGGCGGGACAGCCAAACACCGGGGAGCTGTTTTTT
clone size: few; D gene: NA; CDR3 length: 15; V gene: TRBV7-8; J gene: TRBJ2-7; CDR3 protein: CASSLLSRTVDEQYF; CDR3 DNA: TGTGCCAGCAGCTTACTATCCCGTACAGTGGACGAGCAGTACTTC
clone size: NA; D gene: NA; CDR3 length: 14; V gene: TRBV6-5; J gene: TRBJ2-7; CDR3 protein: CASSPPRVPYEQYF; CDR3 DNA: TGTGCCAGCAGTCCGCCCCGGGTCCCCTACGAGCAGTACTTC
clone size: NA; D gene: NA; CDR3 length: 16; V gene: TRBV7-2; J gene: TRBJ2-2; CDR3 protein: CASSVGWLGDTGELFF; CDR3 DNA: TGTGCCAGCAGCGTCGGTTGGCTAGGGGACACCGGGGAGCTGTTTTTT
clone size: NA; D gene: TRBD1; CDR3 length: 13; V gene: TRBV5-1; J gene: TRBJ1-2; CDR3 protein: CASSFLQGYGYTF; CDR3 DNA: TGCGCCAGCAGCTTTTTACAGGGGTATGGCTACACCTTC
clone size: NA; D gene: TRBD1; CDR3 length: 15; V gene: TRBV30; J gene: TRBJ1-6; CDR3 protein: CAWQIKGANNSPLHF; CDR3 DNA: TGTGCCTGGCAAATAAAGGGGGCGAATAATTCACCCCTCCACTTT
clone size: NA; D gene: NA; CDR3 length: 15; V gene: TRBV28; J gene: TRBJ1-5; CDR3 protein: CASSLKGGGPQPQHF; CDR3 DNA: TGTGCCAGCAGTCTCAAGGGGGGAGGGCCGCAGCCCCAGCATTTT
clone size: NA; D gene: NA; CDR3 length: 13; V gene: TRBV27; J gene: TRBJ2-3; CDR3 protein: CASSLSYTDTQYF; CDR3 DNA: TGTGCCAGCAGTTTATCGTACACAGATACGCAGTATTTT
clone size: NA; D gene: NA; CDR3 length: 14; V gene: TRBV7-2; J gene: TRBJ1-2; CDR3 protein: CASSLGPGEGGYTF; CDR3 DNA: TGTGCCAGCAGCTTAGGCCCTGGGGAGGGTGGCTACACCTTC
clone size: NA; D gene: NA; CDR3 length: 12; V gene: TRBV7-2; J gene: TRBJ2-5; CDR3 protein: CASSSAGETQYF; CDR3 DNA: TGTGCCAGCAGCTCGGCGGGAGAGACCCAGTACTTC
clone size: NA; D gene: NA; CDR3 length: 12; V gene: TRBV28; J gene: TRBJ1-1; CDR3 protein: CASSRSQVEAFF; CDR3 DNA: TGTGCCAGCAGCCGTTCGCAGGTTGAAGCTTTCTTT
clone size: few; D gene: TRBD2; CDR3 length: 16; V gene: TRBV6-6; J gene: TRBJ2-1; CDR3 protein: CASSYSRLAGGLRVFF; CDR3 DNA: TGTGCCAGCAGTTACTCGAGGCTAGCGGGAGGGCTCAGGGTGTTCTTC
clone size: NA; D gene: TRBD1; CDR3 length: 16; V gene: TRBV4-1; J gene: TRBJ1-4; CDR3 protein: CASSPGTAATNEKLFF; CDR3 DNA: TGCGCCAGCAGCCCCGGGACAGCAGCAACTAATGAAAAACTGTTTTTT
clone size: NA; D gene: NA; CDR3 length: 14; V gene: TRBV5-6; J gene: TRBJ1-4; CDR3 protein: CASSLGRFNEKLFF; CDR3 DNA: TGTGCCAGCAGCCTCGGCAGGTTTAATGAAAAACTGTTTTTT
clone size: NA; D gene: TRBD1; CDR3 length: 15; V gene: TRBV27; J gene: TRBJ1-2; CDR3 protein: CASSWTGGAYYGYTF; CDR3 DNA: TGTGCCAGCAGTTGGACAGGGGGCGCCTACTATGGCTACACCTTC
clone size: NA; D gene: TRBD2; CDR3 length: 17; V gene: TRBV28; J gene: TRBJ2-7; CDR3 protein: CASISGGGRGGGHEQYF; CDR3 DNA: TGTGCCAGCATTTCGGGAGGGGGGAGAGGTGGTGGCCACGAGCAGTACTTC
clone size: NA; D gene: NA; CDR3 length: 13; V gene: TRBV6-5; J gene: TRBJ1-2; CDR3 protein: CASSYDSSYGYTF; CDR3 DNA: TGTGCCAGCAGCTACGACAGTAGCTATGGCTACACCTTC
clone size: NA; D gene: NA; CDR3 length: 13; V gene: TRBV5-1; J gene: TRBJ1-1; CDR3 protein: CASSDQGNTEAFF; CDR3 DNA: TGCGCCAGCAGTGATCAGGGGAACACTGAAGCTTTCTTT
clone size: NA; D gene: TRBD1; CDR3 length: 15; V gene: TRBV4-1; J gene: TRBJ1-1; CDR3 protein: CASSQGTGMNTEAFF; CDR3 DNA: TGCGCCAGCAGCCAAGGGACAGGGATGAACACTGAAGCTTTCTTT
clone size: NA; D gene: TRBD1; CDR3 length: 15; V gene: TRBV19; J gene: TRBJ2-7; CDR3 protein: CASSIGTGGFYEQYF; CDR3 DNA: TGTGCCAGTAGTATCGGAACAGGGGGTTTCTACGAGCAGTACTTC
clone size: few; D gene: TRBD2; CDR3 length: 15; V gene: TRBV2; J gene: TRBJ2-7; CDR3 protein: CASSEESGGSYEQYF; CDR3 DNA: TGTGCCAGCAGTGAAGAGTCGGGAGGCTCCTACGAGCAGTACTTC
clone size: NA; D gene: TRBD2; CDR3 length: 15; V gene: TRBV7-3; J gene: TRBJ2-3; CDR3 protein: CASSFSGGAGDTQYF; CDR3 DNA: TGTGCCAGCAGCTTTAGCGGGGGGGCCGGGGATACGCAGTATTTT
clone size: NA; D gene: NA; CDR3 length: 14; V gene: TRBV27; J gene: TRBJ2-7; CDR3 protein: CASSLAESSYEQYF; CDR3 DNA: TGTGCCAGCAGTTTAGCGGAAAGCTCCTACGAGCAGTACTTC
clone size: NA; D gene: TRBD1; CDR3 length: 13; V gene: TRBV5-4; J gene: TRBJ1-2; CDR3 protein: CASSPDRDRGYTF; CDR3 DNA: TGTGCCAGCAGCCCCGACAGGGATAGAGGCTACACCTTC
clone size: NA; D gene: NA; CDR3 length: 14; V gene: TRBV10-2; J gene: TRBJ1-5; CDR3 protein: CASSLSGGSQPQHF; CDR3 DNA: TGCGCCAGCAGCCTATCGGGGGGGTCTCAGCCCCAGCATTTT
clone size: NA; D gene: TRBD2; CDR3 length: 15; V gene: TRBV7-2; J gene: TRBJ2-5; CDR3 protein: CASSLEGLVAKTQYF; CDR3 DNA: TGTGCCAGCAGCTTAGAAGGACTAGTCGCCAAGACCCAGTACTTC
clone size: NA; D gene: TRBD1; CDR3 length: 17; V gene: TRBV5-6; J gene: TRBJ1-2; CDR3 protein: CASSLGPQGQGSGGYTF; CDR3 DNA: TGTGCCAGCAGCTTGGGCCCCCAGGGACAGGGGTCGGGTGGCTACACCTTC
clone size: NA; D gene: NA; CDR3 length: 15; V gene: TRBV2; J gene: TRBJ2-1; CDR3 protein: CASGWTEESYNEQFF; CDR3 DNA: TGTGCCAGCGGATGGACAGAGGAAAGCTACAATGAGCAGTTCTTC
clone size: NA; D gene: NA; CDR3 length: 13; V gene: TRBV12-5; J gene: TRBJ1-3; CDR3 protein: CASGLSSGNTIYF; CDR3 DNA: TGTGCTAGTGGTCTCTCGTCTGGAAACACCATATATTTT
clone size: NA; D gene: TRBD2; CDR3 length: 17; V gene: TRBV9; J gene: TRBJ2-1; CDR3 protein: CASSVGGAGAYYNEQFF; CDR3 DNA: TGTGCCAGCAGCGTAGGCGGAGCGGGGGCATATTACAATGAGCAGTTCTTC
clone size: NA; D gene: TRBD2; CDR3 length: 15; V gene: TRBV30; J gene: TRBJ2-1; CDR3 protein: CAWSTRTSGGQEQFF; CDR3 DNA: TGTGCCTGGAGTACCAGGACTAGCGGGGGCCAAGAGCAGTTCTTC
clone size: NA; D gene: TRBD1; CDR3 length: 13; V gene: TRBV2; J gene: TRBJ2-1; CDR3 protein: CASSPDRGNEQFF; CDR3 DNA: TGTGCCAGCAGCCCGGACAGGGGGAATGAGCAGTTCTTC
clone size: NA; D gene: NA; CDR3 length: 14; V gene: TRBV11-2; J gene: TRBJ2-1; CDR3 protein: CASRYRDISHEQFF; CDR3 DNA: TGTGCCAGCAGGTATCGTGACATTTCCCATGAGCAGTTCTTC
clone size: NA; D gene: NA; CDR3 length: 15; V gene: TRBV10-2; J gene: TRBJ2-3; CDR3 protein: CASRILERGTDTQYF; CDR3 DNA: TGCGCCAGCCGTATTCTTGAACGAGGCACAGATACGCAGTATTTT
clone size: once; D gene: TRBD1; CDR3 length: 12; V gene: TRBV19; J gene: TRBJ1-1; CDR3 protein: CGATGAYTEAFF; CDR3 DNA: TGTGGGGCGACAGGGGCCTACACTGAAGCTTTCTTT
clone size: NA; D gene: NA; CDR3 length: 14; V gene: TRBV28; J gene: TRBJ1-2; CDR3 protein: CASSLYAPGKGYTF; CDR3 DNA: TGTGCCAGCAGTTTATACGCCCCAGGGAAGGGCTACACCTTC
clone size: NA; D gene: NA; CDR3 length: 13; V gene: TRBV19; J gene: TRBJ1-1; CDR3 protein: CASSIQARNEAFF; CDR3 DNA: TGTGCCAGTAGTATCCAGGCTCGCAATGAAGCTTTCTTT
clone size: NA; D gene: TRBD1; CDR3 length: 13; V gene: TRBV11-2; J gene: TRBJ2-7; CDR3 protein: CASGAGQVYEQYF; CDR3 DNA: TGTGCCAGCGGTGCGGGACAGGTCTACGAGCAGTACTTC
clone size: NA; D gene: NA; CDR3 length: 13; V gene: TRBV28; J gene: TRBJ1-3; CDR3 protein: CASRGGARNTIYF; CDR3 DNA: TGTGCCAGCCGCGGGGGCGCAAGAAACACCATATATTTT
clone size: NA; D gene: NA; CDR3 length: 15; V gene: TRBV5-6; J gene: TRBJ1-3; CDR3 protein: CASSFGGGYGNTIYF; CDR3 DNA: TGTGCCAGCAGCTTTGGGGGGGGCTACGGAAACACCATATATTTT
clone size: NA; D gene: TRBD1; CDR3 length: 14; V gene: TRBV5-1; J gene: TRBJ2-5; CDR3 protein: CASSRDSLQETQYF; CDR3 DNA: TGCGCCAGCAGCAGGGACAGCCTACAAGAGACCCAGTACTTC
clone size: once; D gene: NA; CDR3 length: 13; V gene: TRBV5-1; J gene: TRBJ1-3; CDR3 protein: CASSFGGTNTIYF; CDR3 DNA: TGCGCCAGCAGCTTTGGAGGAACGAACACCATATATTTT
clone size: NA; D gene: NA; CDR3 length: 12; V gene: TRBV7-9; J gene: TRBJ1-5; CDR3 protein: CASSQTGQPQHF; CDR3 DNA: TGTGCCAGCAGCCAGACAGGTCAGCCCCAGCATTTT
clone size: few; D gene: TRBD1; CDR3 length: 15; V gene: TRBV10-3; J gene: TRBJ2-5; CDR3 protein: CAISEPDRGRETQYF; CDR3 DNA: TGTGCCATCAGTGAGCCGGACAGGGGAAGGGAGACCCAGTACTTC